A selection of T cell receptor beta chains follows, all from one sample in a study of regulatory T cells in long-lasting Graves disease. From the multiplex PCR reads, TCRdb called clonotypes with MiXCR, one entry per CDR3 protein. The repertoire holds around 300,000 distinct CDR3 sequences, 22% seen once, with 56% in the top ten. The input for sequencing was peripheral blood mononuclear cells (PBMCs), taken when the disease was refractory, from a patient treated with antithyroid drugs. The receptors come from a female donor with Graves disease. Both conserved end residues are part of each CDR3. A D gene is named only where the DNA matches it firmly. Expanded clones are given a class, and other clones once, few, many or no size at all.

D	V	J	size	CDR3	DNA
.	TRBV27	TRBJ1-5	.	CASSRRAGEQPQHF	TGTGCCAGCAGCCGCCGGGCAGGGGAACAGCCCCAGCATTTT
.	TRBV29-1	TRBJ2-7	few	CSVVYDSYEQYF	TGCAGCGTTGTGTACGACTCCTACGAGCAGTACTTC
TRBD1	TRBV5-1	TRBJ1-3	few	CASSTGQSSGNTIYF	TGCGCCAGCAGCACGGGACAGAGTTCTGGAAACACCATATATTTT
.	TRBV15	TRBJ1-1	.	CATSTRQAMNTEAFF	TGTGCCACCAGCACAAGACAGGCCATGAACACTGAAGCTTTCTTT
.	TRBV20-1	TRBJ2-7	.	CSASPPDHSYEQYF	TGCAGTGCTTCCCCCCCGGACCATTCCTACGAGCAGTACTTC
TRBD1	TRBV30	TRBJ1-1	few	CAWTLGQGVTEAFF	TGTGCCTGGACTCTCGGACAGGGTGTCACTGAAGCTTTCTTT
TRBD1	TRBV7-2	TRBJ2-3	.	CASSLAFDGQGDTQYF	TGTGCCAGCAGCTTAGCGTTTGATGGACAGGGTGATACGCAGTATTTT
TRBD1	TRBV14	TRBJ1-1	few	CASSPWTGTNTEAFF	TGTGCCAGCAGCCCCTGGACAGGGACGAACACTGAAGCTTTCTTT
.	TRBV3-2	TRBJ1-5	few	CASSPEETYSNQPQHF	TGTGCCAGCAGCCCCGAGGAGACCTATAGCAATCAGCCCCAGCATTTT
TRBD1	TRBV20-1	TRBJ1-1	many	CSARAGQGGVTNTEAFF	TGCAGTGCTAGAGCGGGGCAGGGGGGAGTGACGAACACTGAAGCTTTCTTT
TRBD1	TRBV20-1	TRBJ2-2	.	CSAQGATNTGELFF	TGCAGTGCTCAGGGGGCGACCAACACCGGGGAGCTGTTTTTT
TRBD1	TRBV5-6	TRBJ1-2	.	CASSPLTGAIYGYTF	TGTGCCAGCAGCCCACTTACAGGGGCCATCTATGGCTACACCTTC
.	TRBV5-1	TRBJ2-7	.	CASNPLGSGEQYF	TGCGCCAGCAACCCTCTGGGGTCGGGCGAGCAGTACTTC
.	TRBV28	TRBJ1-5	many	CASRLDLQVVSNQPQHF	TGTGCCAGCAGACTAGACTTACAGGTCGTCAGCAATCAGCCCCAGCATTTT
.	TRBV7-9	TRBJ2-7	few	CASSEDSAITEQYF	TGTGCCAGCAGTGAGGACAGCGCCATAACCGAGCAGTACTTC
.	TRBV11-2	TRBJ1-1	many	CASSLGWGSGGTEAFF	TGTGCCAGCAGCTTAGGGTGGGGAAGCGGCGGCACTGAAGCTTTCTTT
TRBD1	TRBV7-2	TRBJ1-1	few	CASSLPRDRGGVNTEAFF	TGTGCCAGCAGCTTACCCAGGGACAGGGGAGGGGTGAACACTGAAGCTTTCTTT
TRBD1	TRBV6-2/TRBV6-3	TRBJ2-5	many	CASRPGTVRRETQYF	TGTGCCAGCAGACCTGGGACAGTCAGGAGAGAGACCCAGTACTTC
TRBD2	TRBV7-2	TRBJ2-4	few	CASSPREGIQYF	TGTGCCAGCAGCCCAAGGGAGGGCATTCAGTACTTC
.	TRBV7-9	TRBJ2-2	.	CASSFTSSTGELFF	TGTGCCAGCAGCTTTACTAGCAGCACCGGGGAGCTGTTTTTT
.	TRBV20-1	TRBJ2-5	.	CSALRGVQETQYF	TGCAGTGCTTTAAGGGGAGTCCAAGAGACCCAGTACTTC
.	TRBV7-2	TRBJ2-3	.	CASSLADGFTDTQYF	TGTGCCAGCAGCTTAGCAGACGGATTCACAGATACGCAGTATTTT
.	TRBV9	TRBJ2-7	few	CASSERTTNLGEQYF	TGTGCCAGCAGCGAGAGGACCACGAACCTTGGCGAGCAGTACTTC
.	TRBV6-1	TRBJ2-5	few	CASTTTAGQGEGLRETQYF	TGTGCCAGCACCACTACGGCCGGGCAGGGCGAGGGTTTGAGAGAGACCCAGTACTTC